These 8 T cell receptor beta chains share one sample of origin, sequenced in a study of shared clonotypes between healthy human individuals. Clones were sequenced by immunoSEQ multiplex PCR, and TCRdb holds only the in-frame ones, with some missing. This sample has 300,000 to 350,000 clones, with around 67% found just once. The sequenced sample consisted of memory CD4+ T cells sorted from blood. As to subset: CD45RA-negative fraction. The source is a man aged 30 to 39 in good health.

The genes are TRBV2 and TRBJ2-3; D unclear. The V gene lost 5 bases and the J gene lost 0 bases, with 15 bases spanning the gap. The CDR3 sequence is 16 residues long. Germline V gene sequence: CDR1 SNHLY, CDR2 FYNNEI. The CDR3 loop reads CASSYTESQSTDTQYF. Here the CDR3 DNA reads TGTGCCAGCAGTTACACCGAATCCCAAAGCACAGATACGCAGTATTTT.

The V call is TRBV6-5, the J call TRBJ1-1, with D unresolved. Germline V lookup: CDR1 MNHEY, CDR2 SVGAGI. The CDR3 loop spans 14 amino acids. V was trimmed by 1 base and J by 4 bases, leaving 10 bases between them. CDR3 loop: CASSYFGRSTEAFF. CDR3 in DNA: TGTGCCAGCAGTTACTTTGGGAGGAGCACTGAAGCTTTCTTT.

The chain links TRBV19 to TRBJ1-1, with D possibly being TRBD1 (5 bases). The CDR3 loop spans 14 amino acids. Per the germline V gene, CDR1 is LNHDA and CDR2 is SQIVND (reference sequence). Trimming removed 8 bases from V and 6 bases from J, with 19 bases in between. CDR3 in amino acids: CASGNSGGVAEAFF. The CDR3 coding sequence is TGTGCCAGTGGAAATAGTGGGGGGGTCGCTGAAGCTTTCTTT.

The chain joins TRBV2 to TRBJ1-2; weak D call: TRBD1 (6 bases). The germline gives CDR1 SNHLY, CDR2 FYNNEI. The CDR3 consists of 16 residues. V lost 5 bases to trimming and J lost 1 base, with 17 bases between them. CDR3 in amino acids: CASSPQGGGLNYGYTF. Here the CDR3 DNA reads TGTGCCAGCAGTCCCCAGGGTGGGGGCCTTAACTATGGCTACACCTTC.

Comments on this clone: This may be a read error: a much more frequent sequence differs by one nucleotide. The chain combines TRBV6-6 with TRBJ1-2, with a tentative D call TRBD1 (5 bases). The V gene lost 2 bases and the J gene lost 8 bases, with 18 bases spanning the gap. The germline V gene has CDR1 MNHNY and CDR2 SVGAGI (reference sequence). This CDR3 spans 15 amino acids. This chain's CDR3 is CASSYADSPARGYTF. The DNA for the CDR3 is TGTGCCAGCAGTTACGCCGACAGCCCTGCGCGCGGCTACACCTTC.

The chain combines TRBV4-1 with TRBJ2-1; 10 bases fit TRBD2. V dropped 0 bases and J dropped 7; count of bases not matched to a gene: 6. Per the germline V gene, CDR1 is MGHRA and CDR2 is YSYEKL. CDR3 length: 16 amino acids. DNA for the CDR3: TGCGCCAGCAGCCAAGACTCGGGACTAGCGAGGAATGAGCAGTTCTTC. Protein: CASSQDSGLARNEQFF.

V and J are TRBV28 and TRBJ1-1; 9 bases are a match to TRBD1. The CDR3 has 15 residues. The V gene end was trimmed by 5 bases and the J gene end by 10 bases; junction bases not matched to a gene: 14. Per the germline V gene, CDR1 is MDHEN and CDR2 is SYDVKM. The CDR3 spells CASSPTTGGLSRAFF. The DNA for the CDR3 is TGTGCCAGCAGTCCCACGACAGGGGGTTTGAGCCGAGCTTTCTTT.

This clone was seen only a few times. V usage is TRBV11-2 and J usage is TRBJ2-5; 13 bases are a match to TRBD2. V dropped 5 bases and J dropped 4; count of bases not matched to a gene: 4. Germline V gene lookup returns CDR1 SGHAT and CDR2 FQNNGV. The length of the CDR3 is 15 residues. This chain's CDR3 is CASSRRLAGGETQYF. DNA of the CDR3: TGTGCCAGCAGCCGCAGACTAGCGGGAGGAGAGACCCAGTACTTC.